This T cell receptor (beta chain) was documented in a study of blood T cell repertoires in COVID-19. For the study at large: PBMCs, B-cell-depleted T cells, or T cells provided the cDNA or gDNA that made up the material.

V trimming: 2 bases; J trimming: 1 base; junction bases outside the gene matches: 0. The CDR3 spans 14 residues. CDR1 and CDR2 from the germline V gene are MNHEY and SVGAGI. Grouping used clinical history reported by participants in a survey and questionnaire. In the source study's methods: Nucleated cell number was recorded as an estimate derived from reference gene primer amplification. Sequenced by immunoSEQ multiplex PCR; TCRdb stores in-frame clones only, minus some. The V and J calls and clone size come from that table; D and trimming were worked out from the DNA. This table holds about 470,000 clones, roughly nine tenths found once.

Sequenced input: PBMCs or T cells enriched from blood (not recorded which). The V call is TRBV6-5, the J call TRBJ2-7; 9 bases align to TRBD2. The sequence derives from a woman between 18 and 30 years old who had recovered from COVID-19. The CDR3 loop is CASSYAGGSYEQYF. DNA of the CDR3: TGTGCCAGCAGTTACGCGGGGGGGTCCTACGAGCAGTACTTC.